This T cell receptor (beta chain) was obtained from a study of T cell repertoires in cytomegalovirus infection. About the research overall: Indications of both CMV infection and matching HLA type were provided by public TCR beta signatures.

This clonotype has a count of ten or more. As yet, its antigen is unknown. TCRdb independently ran MiXCR on the reads; one entry per CDR3 protein. The repertoire includes 160,000 or so distinct CDR3 sequences, 23% of them detected once, and roughly 9.8% sits in the top ten. The study's findings and limits: The cumulative frequency of public TCR beta families distinguished individuals who carried CMV together with the relevant HLA. Clonotype analysis showed dominance of the ex vivo response by HLA-C-restricted CMV-specific TCR beta clonotypes.

V dropped 0 bases and J dropped 4 bases, with 13 bases sitting between them. Germline V gene lookup returns CDR1 SGHRS and CDR2 YFSETQ. This CDR3 spans 15 amino acids. Input material: PBMCs. This receptor was taken from a human donor in good health (CMV status not recorded). Some clones in this sample may be carry-over from other donors' samples. V usage is TRBV5-1 and J usage is TRBJ1-1; D uncertain. The CDR3 sequence: CASSLASTRGTEAFF. The CDR3 coding sequence is TGCGCCAGCAGCTTGGCCTCGACCCGGGGCACTGAAGCTTTCTTT.